The 11 T cell receptor beta chains in this list originate from one sample, sequenced in a study of response to subunit inactivated influenza vaccine. TCRdb independently ran MiXCR on the RT-PCR reads; one entry per CDR3 protein. The table lists around 480,000 distinct CDR3 sequences, approximately 11% of them singletons. This sample comprised PBMCs from blood, obtained more than 35 days after vaccination. All receptors derive from a man aged 50-59 years who received an inactivated influenza vaccine.

V is TRBV2 and J is TRBJ2-7; the D is unclear. V lost 3 bases and J 10 bases, leaving 13 bases between the germline ends. This CDR3 region has 12 residues. Germline V gene sequence: CDR1 SNHLY, CDR2 FYNNEI. The CDR3 DNA follows: TGTGCCAGCAGTGAGGGTCAGCAATTCCAGTACTTC. Its translation is CASSEGQQFQYF.

This rearrangement joins TRBV2 to TRBJ1-5; the D is unclear. This CDR3 contains 13 residues. Germline CDR1 and CDR2: SNHLY and FYNNEI. The V gene lost 2 bases and the J gene lost 5 bases, with 7 bases spanning the gap. The CDR3 reads CASSELGYQPQHF. CDR3 nucleotide sequence: TGTGCCAGCAGTGAACTGGGTTATCAGCCCCAGCATTTT.

This clonotype was counted only a few times. The CDR3 sequence is CASSIRGRVGNQPQHF. For the CDR3, the DNA is TGTGCCAGTAGTATCAGGGGGCGCGTCGGCAATCAGCCCCAGCATTTT. The J gene is TRBJ1-5, the V gene TRBV19; 8 bases match TRBD1. Germline CDR1 LNHDA, CDR2 SQIVND (reference sequence). CDR3 size: 16 residues. Losses at the gene ends were 3 bases for V and 2 bases for J; bases not matched to a gene: 6.

The chain has TRBV2 and TRBJ2-3; D is possibly TRBD2 (5 bases). V shed 5 bases and J shed 3 bases, with 15 bases lying between them. Looked up from germline, CDR1 is SNHLY and CDR2 is FYNNEI. CDR3 length: 15 residues. CDR3 sequence: CASSNREKGTDTQYF. For the CDR3, the DNA is TGTGCCAGCAGTAACCGGGAAAAGGGTACAGATACGCAGTATTTT. The variable domain in full, with the rest retrieved from reference TRBV2 and TRBJ2-3, is EPEVTQTPSHQVTQMGQEVILRCVPISNHLYFYWYRQILGQKVEFLVSFYNNEISEKSEIFDDQFSVERPDGSNFTLKIRSTKLEDSAMYFCASSNREKGTDTQYFGPGTRLTVL.

This clonotype came up a few times. This chain joins TRBV3-1 and TRBJ2-2; possible D gene TRBD2, 5 bases. This CDR3 is 18 amino acids long. Germline V gene sequence: CDR1 LGHDT, CDR2 YNNKEL (reference sequence). The V and J ends lost 0 bases and 0 bases respectively, with 14 bases between them. CDR3 protein: CASSQDYPSGPNTGELFF. CDR3 DNA: TGTGCCAGCAGCCAAGATTATCCCAGCGGACCGAACACCGGGGAGCTGTTTTTT. Drawing the rest from reference TRBV3-1 and TRBJ2-2, the complete variable domain is DTAVSQTPKYLVTQMGNDKSIKCEQNLGHDTMYWYKQDSKKFLKIMFSYNNKELIINETVPNRFSPKSPDKAHLNLHINSLELGDSAVYFCASSQDYPSGPNTGELFFGEGSRLTVL.

This clonotype was detected a few times. The chain carries TRBV6-5 and TRBJ1-5; D is uncertain. Looked up from germline, CDR1 is MNHEY and CDR2 is SVGAGI. V lost 0 bases to trimming and J lost 1 base, with 7 bases between them. The CDR3 totals 15 residues. The CDR3 is CASSYSRASNQPQHF. As DNA, the CDR3 is TGTGCCAGCAGTTACTCGAGGGCAAGCAATCAGCCCCAGCATTTT.

The V call is TRBV4-2, the J call TRBJ2-3, with 10 positions matching TRBD2. The CDR3 spans 19 residues. With V trimmed by 0 bases and J by 4 bases, 13 bases remained unmatched. In germline, CDR1 is LGHNA, CDR2 YNFKEQ. CDR3: CASSQEPSGGLRRSDTQYF. CDR3 nucleotide sequence: TGTGCCAGCAGCCAAGAACCTAGCGGGGGCCTCAGGCGATCAGATACGCAGTATTTT.

The chain employs TRBV14 and TRBJ2-5; 7 bases map to TRBD1. This CDR3 contains 16 residues. Germline V gene data show CDR1 as SGHDN and CDR2 as FVKESK. J was trimmed by 0 bases and V by 4 bases; bases with no gene match: 8. CDR3: CASSPGGQAYQETQYF. As DNA, the CDR3 is TGTGCCAGCAGCCCCGGTGGACAGGCGTACCAAGAGACCCAGTACTTC.

The chain uses TRBV20-1 and TRBJ2-3, with D hard to call. CDR3 length: 13 amino acids. V shed 1 base and J shed 6 bases, with 11 bases lying between them. The germline CDR1 and CDR2 sequences are DFQATT and SNEGSKA (reference sequence). CDR3 DNA: TGCAGTGCTAGAGGTGGTGATTTCGATACGCAGTATTTT. Amino acid sequence: CSARGGDFDTQYF.

This clonotype was detected ten times or more. V usage is TRBV20-1 and J usage is TRBJ2-3; D possibly corresponds to TRBD2 (6 bases). V was pared by 3 bases and J by 2 bases, with 12 bases between. The germline gives CDR1 DFQATT, CDR2 SNEGSKA (reference sequence). CDR3 length equals 14 residues. The CDR3 here is CSASGRRDTDTQYF. The CDR3 DNA sequence: TGCAGTGCTAGTGGGAGGCGGGACACAGATACGCAGTATTTT.

This sequence joins TRBV9 and TRBJ2-5; D is unclear. The CDR3 spans 15 residues. The germline V gene encodes CDR1 SGDLS and CDR2 YYNGEE. Trimming stripped 4 bases from V and 2 bases from J, with 15 bases between. This chain's CDR3 is CASSRNRWPQETQYF. CDR3 coding DNA: TGTGCCAGCAGCCGGAACCGGTGGCCACAAGAGACCCAGTACTTC.